This section outlines one T cell receptor (beta chain) sequence together with its context. No cognate antigen has been identified for it. Base qualities are not provided; no much larger clone lies one nucleotide away. The sample comes from a study of blood T cell repertoires in COVID-19 (dated by TCRdb to the early 2020s). Context from the whole study: Samples covering the acute and convalescent phases of COVID-19 were provided by collaborators in the United States, Italy and Spain. The samples were drawn from the first 160 participants of the ongoing ImmuneRACE study and from over 950 subjects provided by 6 global collaborators. The repertoires were released in a freely available public database intended as a resource for research on the immune response to SARS-CoV-2. Deeply sampled blood TCRbeta repertoires from subjects exposed to, actively infected with, or recovered from COVID-19 were included in the dataset. HLA class I and class II types, where available, came from metadata supplied by the sample provider rather than from assay-based typing. The prospective study material was composed of cDNA or gDNA derived from T cells, B-cell-depleted T cells, or PBMCs. Nearly every sample came with metadata listing a de-identified subject ID, COVID-19 status, age in years and sex.

V is cut by 5 bases and J by 5 bases, and the space between the germline ends is 9 bases. CDR1 MNHEY and CDR2 SMNVEV were looked up in the germline V gene (reference sequence). From the cysteine through the phenylalanine, the CDR3 covers 12 amino acids. Of all the DNA, just the CDR3 is kept, 36 bases in frame from base 1. Summary of the overall study and its limitations: The amount of clinical and demographic metadata varied by source and participant and was provided uncurated.

The immunoSEQ Assay, a bias-controlled multiplex PCR, was used to amplify TCRbeta CDR3 regions from genomic DNA. As for how the authors treated the data: The number of nucleated cells in each sample was estimated from the amplification of reference gene primers within the assay. To quantify the absolute abundance of each unique TCRbeta CDR3 rearrangement, sequence reads were collapsed and filtered. For each sample, productive Simpson clonality was calculated by taking the square root of Simpson's diversity index across productive rearrangements. TCRdb obtained this table from immuneACCESS and retained in-frame rearrangements with V and J assigned. These tables miss some clones; where compared with another copy, unresolved V genes account for less than half of the shortfall, and the remainder is unexplained. V and J calls and clone size are copied from that table; D and trimming were computed from the DNA. This sample has about 42,000 clones in its table, and about 91% of those were observed once. The ten largest make up over 3.5% of the sample.

The collaborating institutions used their own protocols to collect whole blood in K2EDTA tubes. For TCRbeta analysis, collaborators shipped samples in one of three forms: frozen whole blood, isolated PBMCs, or DNA extracted from either of those sample types. Recombination connected TRBV27 to TRBJ2-5; the D gene is perhaps TRBD2, on 6 matching bases. The TCR sequence derives from a human donor in a cohort sampled during active COVID-19. Source material: peripheral blood. The encoded CDR3 is CASSHRGETQYF. The DNA reads TGTGCCAGCAGTCATCGGGGGGAGACCCAGTACTTC.